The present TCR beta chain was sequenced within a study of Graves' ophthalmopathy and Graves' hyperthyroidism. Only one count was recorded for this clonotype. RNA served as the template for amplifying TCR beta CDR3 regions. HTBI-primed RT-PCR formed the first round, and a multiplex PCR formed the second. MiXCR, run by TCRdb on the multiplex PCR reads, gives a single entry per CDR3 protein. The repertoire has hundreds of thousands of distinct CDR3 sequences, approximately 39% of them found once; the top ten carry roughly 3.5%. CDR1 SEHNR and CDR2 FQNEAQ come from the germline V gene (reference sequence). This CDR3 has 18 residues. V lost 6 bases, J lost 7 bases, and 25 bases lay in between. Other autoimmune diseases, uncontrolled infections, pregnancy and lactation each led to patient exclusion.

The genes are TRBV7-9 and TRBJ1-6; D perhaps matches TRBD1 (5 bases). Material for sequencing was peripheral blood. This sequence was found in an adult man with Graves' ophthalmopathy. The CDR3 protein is CASSPTPGLAGDNSPLHF. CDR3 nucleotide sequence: TGTGCCAGCAGTCCTACCCCGGGACTAGCGGGGGACAATTCACCCCTCCACTTT. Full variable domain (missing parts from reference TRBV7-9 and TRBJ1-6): DTGVSQNPRHKITKRGQNVTFRCDPISEHNRLYWYRQTLGQGPEFLTYFQNEAQLEKSRLLSDRFSAERPKGSFSTLEIQRTEQGDSAMYLCASSPTPGLAGDNSPLHFGNGTRLTVT.